The 15 T cell receptor beta chains reported below all come from one sample, sequenced in a study of neoadjuvant anti-PD-1 for oral cavity cancer (dated by TCRdb to 2020 to 2023). Receptors were amplified or captured by the immunoSEQ multiplex PCR assay. TCRdb's version of the immuneACCESS table is confined to in-frame rearrangements and falls short of the full clone set. An unresolved V gene accounts for under half of the shortfall where checked; the remainder is of unknown origin. Counted in this sample were tens of thousands of clones; under 85% of them appeared once. Around 3.1% of the sample lies in the top ten. The sample's time point, from its label and the paper: before neoadjuvant nivolumab. The source was PBMCs, collected before nivolumab (anti-PD-1) treatment. The receptors here all came from a person aged 35-79 years with oral cavity squamous cell carcinoma.

The chain couples TRBV11-2 to TRBJ2-2; D possibly corresponds to TRBD1 (6 bases). The CDR3 runs to 16 residues. Germline CDR1 reads SGHAT; CDR2 reads FQNNGV. Trimming took 1 base from V and 7 from J, leaving 16 bases between them. The CDR3 bases are TGTGCCAGCAGCTTAGGGGACACCGCGGGTGTCGGGGAGCTGTTTTTT. This translates into CASSLGDTAGVGELFF.

This chain links TRBV7-9 with TRBJ2-7; maybe TRBD2 (6 bases). This CDR3 has 14 residues. CDR1 is SEHNR, CDR2 FQNEAQ, per germline (reference sequence). V dropped 1 base and J dropped 5 bases, with 12 bases sitting between them. The CDR3 region has the DNA TGTGCCAGCAGCTTAGGAGTTGGAGGGAACGAGCAGTACTTC. Residues: CASSLGVGGNEQYF.

This sequence joins TRBV2 and TRBJ2-3, with TRBD2 matching 12 bases. In germline, CDR1 is SNHLY, CDR2 FYNNEI. The CDR3 has 17 residues. Trimming removed 7 bases from V and 3 bases from J; junction bases left unmatched: 11. CDR3 bases: TGTGCCAGCATCCTCAAGGCGGGACTAGCGGGTACAGATACGCAGTATTTT. Protein sequence: CASILKAGLAGTDTQYF.

The genes are TRBV6-1 and TRBJ2-7; D not resolved. The CDR3 sequence is 13 residues long. Germline-derived CDR1 and CDR2 are MNHNS and SASEGT. Trimming took off 5 bases at V and 3 bases at J, with 11 bases between the two ends. The DNA of the CDR3 is TGTGCCAGCAGTAATACCAACCTCTACGAGCAGTACTTC. Protein: CASSNTNLYEQYF.

The rearrangement joins TRBV4-1 to TRBJ1-1; D call uncertain. The V end lost 0 bases, the J end lost 4 bases, and 12 bases lay between the germline ends. Germline CDR1 reads MGHRA; CDR2 reads YSYEKL. This CDR3 is 15 amino acids long. CDR3 residues: CASSQDDRTLTEAFF. CDR3 DNA: TGCGCCAGCAGCCAAGATGATCGAACCCTCACTGAAGCTTTCTTT.

This chain uses TRBV28 with TRBJ2-3; D gene ambiguous. V dropped 3 bases and J dropped 6 bases, with 10 bases sitting between them. This CDR3 contains 13 residues. The germline gives CDR1 MDHEN, CDR2 SYDVKM. CDR3: CASSFPHLDTQYF. CDR3 nucleotide sequence: TGTGCCAGCAGTTTCCCGCATTTGGATACGCAGTATTTT.

The J gene is TRBJ2-1, the V gene TRBV25-1; 11 bases agree with TRBD2. The trim removed 3 bases at V and 9 bases at J, leaving 13 bases unmatched. Germline CDR1 MGHDK, CDR2 SYGVNS. This CDR3 has 17 residues. The CDR3 spells CASSDSSSSGRRGEQFF. The CDR3 DNA sequence: TGTGCCAGCAGTGATTCTTCTTCTAGCGGGAGGAGAGGTGAGCAGTTCTTC.

V is TRBV30 and J is TRBJ2-1; 12 bases are shared with TRBD2. CDR3 length equals 15 residues. Losses at the gene ends were 0 bases for V and 4 bases for J; bases not matched to a gene: 1. In germline, CDR1 is GTSNPN, CDR2 SVGIG (reference sequence). The CDR3 coding sequence is TGTGCCTGGAGTGTGACTAGCGGGAGATACAATGAGCAGTTCTTC. Its protein product is CAWSVTSGRYNEQFF.

This clone has only one observation. The V gene is TRBV30, the J gene TRBJ2-2, with D tentatively TRBD1 (5 bases). The ends were cut back, 2 bases at V and 2 bases at J, with 15 bases in the middle. The CDR3 length is 16 residues. Germline V gene lookup returns CDR1 GTSNPN and CDR2 SVGIG (reference sequence). The CDR3 sequence: CAWSPARQSNTGELFF. The CDR3 DNA follows: TGTGCCTGGAGTCCCGCTCGACAGTCTAACACCGGGGAGCTGTTTTTT.

The rearrangement uses TRBV6-5 and TRBJ2-7; 8 nucleotides match TRBD1. With V trimmed by 6 bases and J by 5 bases, 6 bases remained unmatched. Germline CDR1 is MNHEY and CDR2 is SVGAGI. This CDR3 contains 13 residues. The CDR3 reads CASRKPTGDEQYF. The CDR3 DNA sequence: TGTGCCAGCAGGAAACCGACAGGGGACGAGCAGTACTTC.

J is TRBJ1-4 and V is TRBV5-6, with D unresolved. The CDR3 covers 16 residues. V dropped 4 bases and J dropped 5 bases, with 18 bases sitting between them. Germline V gene sequence: CDR1 SGHDT, CDR2 YYEEEE. CDR3 DNA sequence: TGTGCCAGCAGCAGTTGGGGTAATTTTGGAAATGAAAAACTGTTTTTT. Its protein product is CASSSWGNFGNEKLFF.

The chain is built from TRBV6-1 and TRBJ2-7, with D possibly TRBD2 on 5 matching bases. V was trimmed by 2 bases and J by 4 bases, leaving 12 bases between them. The germline V gene has CDR1 MNHNS and CDR2 SASEGT. The CDR3 has 14 residues. The CDR3 sequence is CASSELAVSYEQYF. Written as DNA, the CDR3 is TGTGCCAGCAGTGAACTAGCAGTTAGTTACGAGCAGTACTTC.

The chain couples TRBV7-9 to TRBJ2-1, with 9 bases aligning to TRBD2. The V segment lost 5 bases and the J segment 0 bases; nucleotides outside the gene matches: 11. The CDR3 totals 18 residues. CDR1 SEHNR and CDR2 FQNEAQ come from the germline V gene (reference sequence). The CDR3 loop reads CASSGASGDPLSYNEQFF. DNA for the CDR3: TGTGCCAGCAGCGGGGCTAGCGGGGACCCCCTCTCCTACAATGAGCAGTTCTTC.

The V call is TRBV15, the J call TRBJ2-2; D not certain. The CDR3 has 15 residues. The V end was cut by 4 bases, the J end by 2 bases, with 11 bases between. CDR1 and CDR2 (germline): LNHNV, YYDKDF (reference sequence). The CDR3 DNA reads TGTGCCACCAGCATAGCTGGGCTTAACACCGGGGAGCTGTTTTTT. It encodes CATSIAGLNTGELFF.

This clone was observed a handful of times. V is TRBV11-2 and J is TRBJ2-7, with D unclear. The CDR3 is made up of 17 amino acids. Germline V gene sequence: CDR1 SGHAT, CDR2 FQNNGV. The V gene lost 1 base and the J gene lost 1 base, with 17 bases spanning the gap. CDR3 sequence: CASSLAKWGESSYEQYF. DNA of the CDR3: TGTGCCAGCAGCTTAGCAAAATGGGGTGAGTCGTCCTACGAGCAGTACTTC.